This TCR beta chain was sequenced for a study of cytomegalovirus exposure and HLA in healthy donors. Study-wide results and caveats: The authors later found most CMV-associated TCR beta chains appeared HLA-restricted. There were reportedly fewer N-insertions in an Asian-associated ancestry cluster than the roughly 700-donor mean, in a later analysis. A later analysis showed HLA-associated TCR beta chains outstripping equally common others in clonal expansion. TCR beta chains numbering 164 were designated cytomegalovirus-associated.

This CDR3 region has 15 residues. V was pared by 5 bases and J by 7 bases, with 15 bases between. CDR1 is SGHTA and CDR2 is FQGNSA in the germline V gene. PCR involved 60 Vbeta and 13 Jbeta primers. Method: immunoSEQ multiplex PCR; TCRdb's copy keeps in-frame clones and lacks some. This sample has about 180,000 clones; about four fifths occur once, and the top ten carry more than 1.5%. On this clone itself: Its antigen is not known.

This TCR came from a man aged 35 to 55 in good health and CMV-seronegative. The chain combines TRBV7-2 with TRBJ1-6; tentative D call: TRBD1 (5 bases). The sequencing input was PBMCs. In DNA form, the CDR3 reads TGTGCCAGCAGCCGCCGGAGGGGCGCAAATTCACCCCTCCACTTT. Its translation is CASSRRRGANSPLHF.